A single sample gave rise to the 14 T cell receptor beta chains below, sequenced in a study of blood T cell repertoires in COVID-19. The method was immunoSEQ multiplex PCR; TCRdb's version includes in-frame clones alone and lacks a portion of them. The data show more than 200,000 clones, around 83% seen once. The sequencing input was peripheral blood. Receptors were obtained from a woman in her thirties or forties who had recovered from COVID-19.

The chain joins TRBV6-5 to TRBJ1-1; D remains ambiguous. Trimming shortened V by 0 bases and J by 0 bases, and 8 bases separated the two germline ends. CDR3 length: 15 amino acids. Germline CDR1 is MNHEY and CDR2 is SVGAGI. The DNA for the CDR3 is TGTGCCAGCAGTTACTCGGCCCTCATGAACACTGAAGCTTTCTTT. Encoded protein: CASSYSALMNTEAFF.

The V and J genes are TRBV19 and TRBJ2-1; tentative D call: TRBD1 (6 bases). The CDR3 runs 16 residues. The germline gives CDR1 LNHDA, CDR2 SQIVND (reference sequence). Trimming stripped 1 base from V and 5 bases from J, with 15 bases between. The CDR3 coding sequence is TGTGCCAGTAGTATAGGGAGCAGGGGAGATAACAATGAGCAGTTCTTC. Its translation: CASSIGSRGDNNEQFF.

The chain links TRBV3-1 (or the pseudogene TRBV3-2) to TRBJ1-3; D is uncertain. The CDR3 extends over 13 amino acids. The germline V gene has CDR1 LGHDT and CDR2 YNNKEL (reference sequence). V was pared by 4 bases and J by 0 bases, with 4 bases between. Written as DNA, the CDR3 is TGTGCCAGCAGCCTCCGCTCTGGAAACACCATATATTTT. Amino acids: CASSLRSGNTIYF.

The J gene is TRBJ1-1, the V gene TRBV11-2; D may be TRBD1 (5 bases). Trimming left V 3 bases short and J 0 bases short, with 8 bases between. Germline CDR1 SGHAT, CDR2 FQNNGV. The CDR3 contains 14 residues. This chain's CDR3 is CASSFREVNTEAFF. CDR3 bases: TGTGCCAGCAGCTTCAGGGAGGTGAACACTGAAGCTTTCTTT.

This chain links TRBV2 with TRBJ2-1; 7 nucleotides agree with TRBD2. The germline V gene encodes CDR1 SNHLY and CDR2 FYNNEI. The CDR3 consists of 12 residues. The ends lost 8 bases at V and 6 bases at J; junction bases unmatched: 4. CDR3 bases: TGTGCCAGCCGTCCGGGGGGCAATGAGCAGTTCTTC. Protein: CASRPGGNEQFF.

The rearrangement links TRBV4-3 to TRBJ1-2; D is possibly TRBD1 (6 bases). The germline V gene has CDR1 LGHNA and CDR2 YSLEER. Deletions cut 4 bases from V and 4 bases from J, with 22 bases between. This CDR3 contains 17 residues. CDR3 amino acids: CASSPGPLQGTLYGYTF. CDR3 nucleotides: TGCGCCAGCAGCCCCGGACCTTTACAGGGAACGCTCTATGGCTACACCTTC.

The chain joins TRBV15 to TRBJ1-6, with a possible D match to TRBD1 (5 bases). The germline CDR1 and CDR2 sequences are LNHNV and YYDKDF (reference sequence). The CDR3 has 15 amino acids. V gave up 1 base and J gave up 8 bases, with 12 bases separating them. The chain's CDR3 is CATSRGVLGDSPLHF. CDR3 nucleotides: TGTGCCACCAGCAGAGGGGTCCTAGGGGATTCACCCCTCCACTTT.

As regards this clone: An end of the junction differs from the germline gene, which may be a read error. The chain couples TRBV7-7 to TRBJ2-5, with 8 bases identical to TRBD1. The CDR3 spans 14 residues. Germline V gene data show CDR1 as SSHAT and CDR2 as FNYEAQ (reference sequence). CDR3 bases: TGTGCTAGCAGCTCGACAGGGGTTAGGGAGACCCAGTACTTC. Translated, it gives CASSSTGVRETQYF.

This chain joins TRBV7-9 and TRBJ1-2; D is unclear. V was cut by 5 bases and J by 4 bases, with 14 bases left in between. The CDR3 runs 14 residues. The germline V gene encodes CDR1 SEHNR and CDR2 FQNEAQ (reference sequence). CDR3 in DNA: TGTGCCAGCAGCCCTTACGAATACAGCTATGGCTACACCTTC. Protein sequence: CASSPYEYSYGYTF.

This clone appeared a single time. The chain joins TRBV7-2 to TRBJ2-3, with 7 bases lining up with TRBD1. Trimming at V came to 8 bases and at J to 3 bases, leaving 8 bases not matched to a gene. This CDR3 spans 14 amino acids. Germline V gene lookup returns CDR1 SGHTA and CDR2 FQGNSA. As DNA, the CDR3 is TGTGCCAGCGGACCCCAACAGGGGACAGATACGCAGTATTTT. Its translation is CASGPQQGTDTQYF.

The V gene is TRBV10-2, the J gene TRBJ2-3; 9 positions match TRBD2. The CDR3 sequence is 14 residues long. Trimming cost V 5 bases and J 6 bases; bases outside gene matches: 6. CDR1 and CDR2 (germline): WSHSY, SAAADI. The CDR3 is CASSSASGVDTQYF. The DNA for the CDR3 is TGCGCCAGCAGTTCAGCTAGCGGGGTTGATACGCAGTATTTT.

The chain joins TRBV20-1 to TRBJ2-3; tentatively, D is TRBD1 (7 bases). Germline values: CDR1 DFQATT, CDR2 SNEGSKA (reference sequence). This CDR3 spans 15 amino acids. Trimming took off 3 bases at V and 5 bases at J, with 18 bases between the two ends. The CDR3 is CSASATTGRRDTQYF. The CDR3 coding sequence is TGCAGTGCTAGTGCGACGACAGGGAGGAGAGATACGCAGTATTTT.

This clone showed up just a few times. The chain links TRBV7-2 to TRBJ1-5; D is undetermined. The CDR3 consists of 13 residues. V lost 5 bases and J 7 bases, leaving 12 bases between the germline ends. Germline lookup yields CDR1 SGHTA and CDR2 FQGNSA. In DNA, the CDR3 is TGTGCCAGCAGCCCCCAGGCGGGGCAGCCCCAGCATTTT. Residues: CASSPQAGQPQHF.

As DNA, the CDR3 is TGTGCCAGCAGCCCCGCCCCCCACAGGGGCGAGCCCCAGCATTTT. As protein: CASSPAPHRGEPQHF. The chain employs TRBV5-5 and TRBJ1-5; TRBD1 matches at 7 bases. This CDR3 is built from 15 residues. Germline trimming cut 4 bases from V and 8 bases from J; bases unmatched to any gene: 12. The germline gives CDR1 SGHKS, CDR2 YYEKEE (reference sequence).